These 17 T cell receptor beta chains were sequenced from one sample in a study of T cell responses to AZD1222 COVID-19 vaccine (dated by TCRdb to the early 2020s). Libraries were constructed by the immunoSEQ multiplex PCR assay. TCRdb obtained this table from immuneACCESS and retained in-frame rearrangements with V and J assigned. These tables miss some clones; where compared with another copy, unresolved V genes account for less than half of the shortfall, and the remainder is unexplained. For this sample there are 150,000 to 200,000 clones; 85% to 95% appear just once. The ten top clones hold about 3% of the sample. The time point label corresponds to: baseline before first vaccination. The material was peripheral blood, obtained on day 0 of AZD1222 vaccination. Receptor source: an adult in good health.

The chain has TRBV27 and TRBJ1-6; possibly TRBD1 for D (6 bases). Germline CDR1 is MNHEY and CDR2 is SMNVEV (reference sequence). V gave up 5 bases and J gave up 10 bases, with 24 bases separating them. The CDR3 contains 17 residues. CDR3: CASSPLRQEGLGSPLHF. CDR3 bases: TGTGCCAGCAGTCCTCTCAGACAGGAGGGGTTGGGCTCACCCCTCCACTTT.

A single count supports this clone. V is TRBV6-1 and J is TRBJ1-5; D is uncertain. Deletions cut 3 bases from V and 5 bases from J, with 8 bases between. The germline V gene has CDR1 MNHNS and CDR2 SASEGT. The CDR3 length is 13 residues. The CDR3 region has the DNA TGTGCCAGCAGTGACAGCTACTATCAGCCCCAGCATTTT. Protein product: CASSDSYYQPQHF.

The chain employs TRBV13 and TRBJ1-1, with D possibly being TRBD1 (6 bases). The CDR3 runs 16 residues. Germline CDR1 PRHDT, CDR2 FYEKMQ (reference sequence). Trimming cost V 5 bases and J 1 base, with 17 bases left between them. The CDR3 DNA reads as TGTGCCAGCAGCCCACAGGGCCCAATCTCGAACACTGAAGCTTTCTTT. Translation gives CASSPQGPISNTEAFF.

The chain joins TRBV2 to TRBJ2-2; 7 nucleotides align to TRBD1. V was pared by 7 bases and J by 6 bases, with 5 bases of the junction left unmatched. Per germline, CDR1 SNHLY and CDR2 FYNNEI. This CDR3 contains 13 residues. The CDR3: CASKQTGAGELFF. The CDR3 DNA is TGTGCCAGCAAGCAAACAGGGGCCGGGGAGCTGTTTTTT.

This rearrangement joins TRBV28 to TRBJ2-7, with TRBD1 as a possible D gene (5 bases). With 5 bases removed from V and 2 bases from J, the gap between germline ends came to 13 bases. The CDR3 spans 14 residues. Germline-derived CDR1 and CDR2 are MDHEN and SYDVKM. CDR3 amino acids: CASSPTTDTYEQYF. The CDR3 region has the DNA TGTGCCAGCAGTCCTACGACAGATACCTACGAGCAGTACTTC.

V usage is TRBV2 and J usage is TRBJ1-1, with no clear D. This CDR3 is 15 amino acids long. Looked up from germline, CDR1 is SNHLY and CDR2 is FYNNEI. Trimming shortened V by 4 bases and J by 4 bases, and 16 bases separated the two germline ends. The CDR3 loop reads CASSGYAGGGTEAFF. DNA of the CDR3: TGTGCCAGCAGTGGGTATGCCGGCGGTGGCACTGAAGCTTTCTTT.

The chain uses TRBV6-5 and TRBJ1-2, with D uncertain. V lost 6 bases to trimming and J lost 4 bases, with 12 bases between them. The CDR3 is made up of 13 amino acids. Germline CDR1 reads MNHEY; CDR2 reads SVGAGI. The CDR3 DNA follows: TGTGCCAGCAGAGGAGGAGATCCCTATGGCTACACCTTC. Encoded protein: CASRGGDPYGYTF.

A word on this clone: Distinct nucleotide sequences in the sample also encode this CDR3. V and J are TRBV19 and TRBJ1-5, with D hard to call. V was shortened by 1 base and J by 2 bases, with 6 bases between the two germline ends. Germline V gene data show CDR1 as LNHDA and CDR2 as SQIVND (reference sequence). The CDR3 length is 14 residues. The CDR3 spells CASSIGRGNQPQHF. CDR3 sequence (DNA): TGTGCCAGTAGTATAGGTCGGGGCAATCAGCCCCAGCATTTT. Combining the CDR3 with reference TRBV19 and TRBJ1-5 gives the whole variable domain DGGITQSPKYLFRKEGQNVTLSCEQNLNHDAMYWYRQDPGQGLRLIYYSQIVNDFQKGDIAEGYSVSREKKESFPLTVTSAQKNPTAFYLCASSIGRGNQPQHFGDGTRLSIL.

V and J are TRBV6-5 and TRBJ1-2; no reliable D call. The CDR3 is 13 residues long. The germline V gene encodes CDR1 MNHEY and CDR2 SVGAGI. With 4 bases removed from V and 0 bases from J, the gap between germline ends came to 6 bases. CDR3 loop: CASSSQANYGYTF. CDR3 sequence (DNA): TGTGCCAGCAGTTCTCAGGCTAACTATGGCTACACCTTC.

The CDR3 loop is CASKLYTGGSQPQHF. The CDR3 DNA sequence: TGCGCCAGCAAACTCTATACAGGGGGCAGTCAGCCCCAGCATTTT. The chain recombines TRBV4-1 with TRBJ1-5; 9 bases are a match to TRBD1. CDR3 length equals 15 residues. V dropped 7 bases and J dropped 6; count of bases not matched to a gene: 10. CDR1 and CDR2 from the germline V gene are MGHRA and YSYEKL.

The genes are TRBV10-1 and TRBJ2-1; D might be TRBD2 (6 bases). The germline V and J ends were trimmed by 9 bases and 5 bases, with 11 bases remaining between them. Germline CDR1 reads WNHNN; CDR2 reads SYGVQD (reference sequence). The CDR3 extends over 12 amino acids. The CDR3 spells CARKGGDNEQFF. For the CDR3, the DNA is TGCGCCAGGAAGGGAGGCGACAATGAGCAGTTCTTC.

This clone was seen only once. The rearrangement joins TRBV2 to TRBJ2-5; TRBD2 aligns across 11 bases. Germline CDR1 is SNHLY and CDR2 is FYNNEI. The CDR3 has 17 residues. V shed 5 bases and J 1 base; nucleotides not matched to a gene: 9. This CDR3 is CASSLFNLAGGQETQYF. The CDR3 DNA sequence: TGTGCCAGCAGTCTTTTCAATCTAGCGGGAGGCCAAGAGACCCAGTACTTC.

This chain joins TRBV15 and TRBJ2-7, with a weak D call TRBD2 (7 bases). V shed 0 bases and J shed 6 bases, with 15 bases lying between them. The germline V gene encodes CDR1 LNHNV and CDR2 YYDKDF (reference sequence). The CDR3 extends over 15 amino acids. CDR3 amino acids: CATSRDQEGGGEQYF. Written as DNA, the CDR3 is TGTGCCACCAGCAGAGATCAGGAGGGAGGGGGCGAGCAGTACTTC.

The chain carries TRBV6-2 or TRBV6-3 and TRBJ1-2; perhaps TRBD1 as D (6 bases). Trimming pared 4 bases from V and 8 bases from J, leaving 14 bases between. This CDR3 is 13 amino acids long. Germline CDR1 is MNHEY and CDR2 is SVGEGT. The CDR3 loop reads CASSWGQVRGYTF. DNA of the CDR3: TGTGCCAGCAGTTGGGGGCAGGTGAGAGGCTACACCTTC.

The gene calls are TRBV4-1 and TRBJ2-5; D gene unclear. The CDR3 consists of 14 residues. Germline V gives CDR1 MGHRA, CDR2 YSYEKL. V gave up 2 bases and J gave up 5 bases, with 12 bases separating them. CDR3 sequence: CASSQSQITETQYF. CDR3 DNA: TGCGCCAGCAGCCAATCCCAGATCACGGAGACCCAGTACTTC.

This clone was observed once. The V and J genes are TRBV27 and TRBJ2-7; D uncertain. The CDR3 is 13 amino acids. Germline CDR1 MNHEY, CDR2 SMNVEV (reference sequence). V lost 7 bases, J lost 0 bases, and 10 bases lay in between. Here the CDR3 reads CASTNSSSYEQYF. CDR3 in DNA: TGTGCCAGCACCAACAGTAGCTCCTACGAGCAGTACTTC.

The rearrangement uses TRBV29-1 and TRBJ1-1, with D unresolved. V was clipped by 2 bases and J by 1 base, with 8 bases between them. CDR1 and CDR2 from the germline V gene are SQVTM and ANQGSEA. The CDR3 loop spans 13 amino acids. CDR3 in DNA: TGCAGCGTTGAAAGAGACAAGAACACTGAAGCTTTCTTT. Translating it yields CSVERDKNTEAFF.